What follows are 13 T cell receptor beta chains derived from one specimen sequenced in a study of CD8 T cells in Susac syndrome. Reverse transcription of roughly 0.5 to 1 ug RNA was performed with random hexamers. TCRdb reprocessed the immunoSEQ multiplex PCR reads with MiXCR, giving one entry per CDR3 protein. This table has 200,000 to 300,000 distinct CDR3 sequences, around 93% appearing once. Sequencing was done on a sample of CD4+ T cells from PBMCs. Receptors originate from a human donor with multiple sclerosis.

The chain uses TRBV5-8 and TRBJ1-2; D may be TRBD1 (5 bases). The ends were cut back, 1 base at V and 4 bases at J, with 11 bases in the middle. CDR1 and CDR2 (germline): SGHTS, YDEGEE. The CDR3 runs 14 residues. The CDR3 DNA reads TGTGCCAGCAGCTTGCCGGGGACCTTCTATGGCTACACCTTC. Protein product: CASSLPGTFYGYTF. The full variable domain, completed using reference TRBV5-8 and TRBJ1-2, is EAGVTQSPTHLIKTRGQQATLRCSPISGHTSVYWYQQALGLGLQFLLWYDEGEERNRGNFPPRFSGRQFPNYSSELNVNALELEDSALYLCASSLPGTFYGYTFGSGTRLTVV.

This chain uses TRBV13 with TRBJ2-1; a possible D gene is TRBD2 (6 bases). The V and J ends lost 3 bases and 7 bases respectively, with 19 bases between them. This CDR3 is 16 amino acids long. The germline gives CDR1 PRHDT, CDR2 FYEKMQ (reference sequence). DNA for the CDR3: TGTGCCAGCAGCTTCCCCCTAGCGCCCAGACATAATGAGCAGTTCTTC. Translation gives CASSFPLAPRHNEQFF. The variable domain in full, completed from reference TRBV13 and TRBJ2-1, reads AAGVIQSPRHLIKEKRETATLKCYPIPRHDTVYWYQQGPGQDPQFLISFYEKMQSDKGSIPDRFSAQQFSDYHSELNMSSLELGDSALYFCASSFPLAPRHNEQFFGPGTRLTVL.

This clonotype was counted once. The chain joins TRBV25-1 to TRBJ2-1; 8 nucleotides match TRBD2. V was clipped by 4 bases and J by 4 bases; unmatched bases: 3. Germline CDR1 reads MGHDK; CDR2 reads SYGVNS. This CDR3 has 14 amino acids. Here the CDR3 reads CASSAGGAYNEQFF. The CDR3 coding sequence is TGTGCCAGCAGTGCCGGGGGGGCTTACAATGAGCAGTTCTTC.

The chain joins TRBV6-2 or TRBV6-3 to TRBJ2-6; the D is unclear. CDR3 length: 17 amino acids. V was cut by 1 base and J by 0 bases, with 10 bases left in between. Germline CDR1 and CDR2: MNHEY and SVGEGT. This CDR3 reads CASSYFRPSSGANVLTF. As DNA, the CDR3 is TGTGCCAGCAGTTACTTTAGGCCGAGCTCTGGGGCCAACGTCCTGACTTTC.

The rearrangement links TRBV28 to TRBJ2-7; D is undetermined. This CDR3 has 11 residues. Trimming pared 6 bases from V and 7 bases from J, leaving 10 bases between. Germline lookup yields CDR1 MDHEN and CDR2 SYDVKM. In nucleotides, the CDR3 is TGTGCCAGCAGCGCTCGGGTTGAGCAGTACTTC. Encoded protein: CASSARVEQYF.

This chain connects TRBV5-1 to TRBJ1-3; D is perhaps TRBD1 (5 bases). The CDR3 extends over 16 amino acids. Germline values: CDR1 SGHRS, CDR2 YFSETQ. Trimming removed 1 base from V and 0 bases from J, with 11 bases in between. DNA for the CDR3: TGCGCCAGCAGCTTGACAGGACCCGACTCTGGAAACACCATATATTTT. The encoded protein is CASSLTGPDSGNTIYF.

V and J are TRBV4-1 and TRBJ2-3, with 14 nucleotides matching TRBD2. The ends lost 3 bases at V and 3 bases at J; junction bases unmatched: 5. Germline V CDR1 and CDR2: MGHRA, YSYEKL. The CDR3 sequence is 17 residues long. The chain's CDR3 is CASSHGTSGGITDTQYF. CDR3 coding DNA: TGCGCCAGCAGCCATGGGACTAGCGGGGGTATAACAGATACGCAGTATTTT.

The J gene is TRBJ2-6, the V gene TRBV27, with TRBD1 matching 11 bases. V was pared by 8 bases and J by 1 base, with 4 bases of the junction left unmatched. The CDR3 spans 16 residues. Germline V gene lookup returns CDR1 MNHEY and CDR2 SMNVEV (reference sequence). The CDR3 sequence: CASGGQGASGANVLTF. The CDR3 DNA sequence: TGTGCCAGCGGAGGACAGGGGGCTTCTGGGGCCAACGTCCTGACTTTC.

This chain connects TRBV7-2 to TRBJ2-3; D remains unclear. V lost 1 base, J lost 7 bases, and 6 bases lay in between. This CDR3 contains 12 residues. Germline assignment: CDR1 SGHTA and CDR2 FQGNSA. CDR3 amino acids: CASSLDRNTQYF. Written as DNA, the CDR3 is TGTGCCAGCAGCTTAGACAGAAATACGCAGTATTTT.

The chain has TRBV20-1 and TRBJ2-3, with 8 positions matching TRBD1. This CDR3 region has 14 residues. CDR1 is DFQATT, CDR2 SNEGSKA, per germline (reference sequence). The J segment lost 1 base and the V segment lost 3 bases, leaving 3 bases of the junction unmatched. The CDR3 protein is CSASGQGRTDTQYF. In nucleotides, the CDR3 is TGCAGTGCTAGTGGACAGGGACGCACAGATACGCAGTATTTT.

The chain employs TRBV30 and TRBJ1-5; 12 bases line up with TRBD1. V lost 3 bases, J lost 7 bases, and 7 bases stayed unmatched. Germline CDR1 GTSNPN, CDR2 SVGIG (reference sequence). CDR3 length equals 15 residues. The CDR3 nucleotides are TGTGCCTGGAGCACGGGGACAGGGGGCCGGCAGCCCCAGCATTTT. Translating gives CAWSTGTGGRQPQHF.

The V call is TRBV7-2, the J call TRBJ2-2, with 8 bases that match TRBD1. Losses at the gene ends were 6 bases for V and 6 bases for J; bases not matched to a gene: 6. This CDR3 has 14 residues. The germline V gene encodes CDR1 SGHTA and CDR2 FQGNSA. The CDR3 DNA reads TGTGCCAGCAGTCCCAGGGGGCAGGCCGGGGAGCTGTTTTTT. Its protein is CASSPRGQAGELFF. Variable domain in full (rest from reference TRBV7-2 and TRBJ2-2): GAGVSQSPSNKVTEKGKDVELRCDPISGHTALYWYRQSLGQGLEFLIYFQGNSAPDKSGLPSDRFSAERTGGSVSTLTIQRTQQEDSAVYLCASSPRGQAGELFFGEGSRLTVL.

The gene calls are TRBV6-4 and TRBJ2-1; 7 bases are a match to TRBD2. This CDR3 spans 16 amino acids. Germline V CDR1 and CDR2: MRHNA, SNTAGT. Trimming at V came to 3 bases and at J to 0 bases, leaving 5 bases not matched to a gene. CDR3 residues: CASSEVGGSSYNEQFF. The CDR3 bases are TGTGCCAGCAGTGAAGTTGGCGGGAGCTCCTACAATGAGCAGTTCTTC.